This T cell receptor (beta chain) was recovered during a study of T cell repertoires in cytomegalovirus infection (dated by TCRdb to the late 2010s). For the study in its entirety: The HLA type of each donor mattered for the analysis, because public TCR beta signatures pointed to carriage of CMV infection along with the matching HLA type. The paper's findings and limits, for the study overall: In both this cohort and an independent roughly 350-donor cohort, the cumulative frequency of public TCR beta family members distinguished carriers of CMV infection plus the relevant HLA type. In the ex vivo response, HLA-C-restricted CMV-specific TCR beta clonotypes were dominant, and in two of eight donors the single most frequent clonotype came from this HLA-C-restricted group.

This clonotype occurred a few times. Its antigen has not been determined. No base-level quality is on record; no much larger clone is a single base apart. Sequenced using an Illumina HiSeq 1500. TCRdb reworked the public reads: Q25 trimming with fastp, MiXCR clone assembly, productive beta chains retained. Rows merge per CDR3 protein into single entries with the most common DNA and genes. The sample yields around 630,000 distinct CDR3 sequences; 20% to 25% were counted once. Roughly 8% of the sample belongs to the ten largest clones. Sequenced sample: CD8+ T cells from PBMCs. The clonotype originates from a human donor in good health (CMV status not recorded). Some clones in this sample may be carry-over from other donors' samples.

The CDR3 reads CASSPGLAGTQYF. The base sequence is TGCGCCAGCAGCCCTGGACTAGCGGGGACGCAGTATTTT. The V gene is TRBV5-1 and the J gene is TRBJ2-3, and TRBD2 matches 12 of the central bases. The germline V gene yields SGHRS for CDR1 and YFSETQ for CDR2. V is trimmed back by 4 bases and J by 9 bases, and the junction contains 3 bases that no gene match accounts for. Including the terminal cysteine and phenylalanine, the CDR3 comprises 13 residues. CDR3 DNA only is kept here, 39 bases in frame from base 1.